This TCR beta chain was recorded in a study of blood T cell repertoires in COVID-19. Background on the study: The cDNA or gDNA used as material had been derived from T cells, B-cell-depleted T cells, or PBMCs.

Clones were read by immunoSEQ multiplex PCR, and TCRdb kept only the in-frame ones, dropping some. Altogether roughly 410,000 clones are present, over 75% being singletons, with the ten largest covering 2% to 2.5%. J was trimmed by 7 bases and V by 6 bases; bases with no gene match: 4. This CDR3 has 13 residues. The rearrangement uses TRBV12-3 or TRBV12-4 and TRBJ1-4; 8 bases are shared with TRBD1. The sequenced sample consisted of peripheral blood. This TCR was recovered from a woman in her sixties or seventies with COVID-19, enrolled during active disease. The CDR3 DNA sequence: TGTGCCAGCAGCGGGACAGGAATTGAAAAACTGTTTTTT. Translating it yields CASSGTGIEKLFF.